This entry lists 14 T cell receptor beta chains sequenced from one sample in a study of PD-L1 blockade in urothelial cancer. Assay used: immunoSEQ multiplex PCR; TCRdb lists only in-frame clones, some missing. In the table there are about 41,000 clones, about 85% of which are singletons. This sample's time point: peripheral blood 6 weeks after treatment start. Source: PBMCs, taken around atezolizumab (anti-PD-L1) treatment. The source is a man between 65 and 85 years old with urothelial cancer.

The chain carries TRBV10-1 and TRBJ2-2; TRBD2 matches 7 bases. After removal of 0 bases from V and 4 bases from J, the junction contained 5 bases not matched to a gene. Germline loops: CDR1 WNHNN, CDR2 SYGVQD (reference sequence). The CDR3 spans 16 residues. As DNA, the CDR3 is TGCGCCAGCAGTGAGTCAGTCGGGAGGCGCACCGGGGAGCTGTTTTTT. The encoded protein is CASSESVGRRTGELFF.

The rearrangement uses TRBV9 and TRBJ2-5; 13 nucleotides align to TRBD2. The CDR3 sequence is 18 residues long. CDR1 and CDR2 from the germline V gene are SGDLS and YYNGEE. V trimming: 3 bases; J trimming: 4 bases; junction bases outside the gene matches: 12. DNA of the CDR3: TGTGCCAGCAGCGCCTCCGGGACTAGCGGGATAATCGGAGAGACCCAGTACTTC. This sequence encodes CASSASGTSGIIGETQYF.

This sequence joins TRBV28 and TRBJ1-2; TRBD1 matches 8 bases. V lost 6 bases and J lost 2; bases outside the gene matches: 5. This CDR3 contains 14 residues. Germline V gene sequence: CDR1 MDHEN, CDR2 SYDVKM. CDR3: CASRVPGGNYGYTF. In DNA, the CDR3 is TGTGCCAGCAGAGTTCCAGGGGGCAACTATGGCTACACCTTC.

The rearrangement uses TRBV19 and TRBJ2-3; 8 bases match TRBD2. V gave up 5 bases and J gave up 2 bases; unmatched junction bases: 9. CDR3 length: 16 residues. CDR1 LNHDA and CDR2 SQIVND come from the germline V gene (reference sequence). The CDR3 sequence: CASSRDTSGVTDTQYF. For the CDR3, the DNA is TGTGCCAGTAGTCGGGACACTAGCGGAGTCACAGATACGCAGTATTTT.

This chain links TRBV30 with TRBJ2-3, with unresolved D. Trimming pared 1 base from V and 1 base from J, leaving 6 bases between. Germline V lookup: CDR1 GTSNPN, CDR2 SVGIG (reference sequence). The CDR3 length is 13 residues. CDR3: CAWSEVGTDTQYF. CDR3 sequence (DNA): TGTGCCTGGAGTGAAGTAGGCACAGATACGCAGTATTTT.

J is TRBJ1-2 and V is TRBV7-2, with TRBD1 matching over 8 bases. The ends lost 2 bases at V and 8 bases at J; junction bases unmatched: 1. Germline V gene sequence: CDR1 SGHTA, CDR2 FQGNSA. CDR3 length equals 12 residues. CDR3 in DNA: TGTGCCAGCAGCTTATCAGGGGGCGGCTACACCTTC. Translating it yields CASSLSGGGYTF.

This clone was seen more than once but under ten times. This chain joins TRBV5-4 and TRBJ2-7; D unclear. V was trimmed by 0 bases and J by 1 base, leaving 5 bases between them. Per the germline V gene, CDR1 is SGHNT and CDR2 is YYREEE (reference sequence). The CDR3 is 13 residues long. As DNA, the CDR3 is TGTGCCAGCAGCTTGGCCCGGTCCTACGAGCAGTACTTC. Encoded protein: CASSLARSYEQYF.

This clone has more than one count but fewer than ten. The chain combines TRBV5-1 with TRBJ1-2, with D possibly matching TRBD1 (5 bases). CDR1 is SGHRS and CDR2 is YFSETQ in the germline V gene. This CDR3 is built from 16 residues. The ends were cut back, 4 bases at V and 4 bases at J, with 20 bases in the middle. The chain's CDR3 is CASSVGVETALYGYTF. The DNA for the CDR3 is TGCGCCAGCAGCGTAGGCGTCGAGACAGCACTCTATGGCTACACCTTC.

The chain links TRBV10-3 to TRBJ2-7; D possibly corresponds to TRBD2 (6 bases). Per germline, CDR1 ENHRY and CDR2 SYGVKD. The V end lost 2 bases, the J end lost 3 bases, and 14 bases lay between the germline ends. The CDR3 covers 15 residues. CDR3 amino acids: CAISETERVSYEQYF. DNA of the CDR3: TGTGCCATCAGTGAGACGGAGCGGGTTAGCTACGAGCAGTACTTC.

The DNA for the CDR3 is TGTGCCAGCAGCCCCGGGACTAGCGGGAGAACAGATACGCAGTATTTT. Its protein is CASSPGTSGRTDTQYF. The rearrangement uses TRBV9 and TRBJ2-3; 14 nucleotides match TRBD2. The CDR3 sequence is 16 residues long. V was clipped by 4 bases and J by 3 bases; unmatched bases: 4. CDR1 and CDR2 (germline): SGDLS, YYNGEE.

The chain combines TRBV5-1 with TRBJ2-3; 11 nucleotides align to TRBD2. The germline V gene encodes CDR1 SGHRS and CDR2 YFSETQ. The CDR3 runs 16 residues. V trimming: 0 bases; J trimming: 4 bases; junction bases outside the gene matches: 4. This CDR3 is CASSLDTSGSADTQYF. CDR3 bases: TGCGCCAGCAGCTTGGACACTAGCGGGAGTGCAGATACGCAGTATTTT. The variable domain in full, completed from reference TRBV5-1 and TRBJ2-3, reads KAGVTQTPRYLIKTRGQQVTLSCSPISGHRSVSWYQQTPGQGLQFLFEYFSETQRNKGNFPGRFSGRQFSNSRSEMNVSTLELGDSALYLCASSLDTSGSADTQYFGPGTRLTVL.

The V call is TRBV5-1, the J call TRBJ2-5; the D is unclear. V was pared by 1 base and J by 2 bases, with 6 bases between. The CDR3 runs to 13 residues. Germline V gene lookup returns CDR1 SGHRS and CDR2 YFSETQ. The CDR3 nucleotides are TGCGCCAGCAGCTTGCTCCAGCAAGAGACCCAGTACTTC. It translates to CASSLLQQETQYF.

This chain links TRBV18 with TRBJ1-1; no clear D. V dropped 2 bases and J dropped 6 bases, with 19 bases sitting between them. The CDR3 is 16 amino acids. Germline-derived CDR1 and CDR2 are KGHSH and LQKENI. For the CDR3, the DNA is TGTGCCAGCTCACCATCAGCAAGCGGGAGGGCGTCTGAAGCTTTCTTT. Translation: CASSPSASGRASEAFF.

The V and J genes are TRBV6-1 and TRBJ2-7, with a weak D call TRBD1 (5 bases). Per the germline V gene, CDR1 is MNHNS and CDR2 is SASEGT. The CDR3 sequence is 13 residues long. V gave up 7 bases and J gave up 2 bases, with 12 bases separating them. The CDR3 sequence: CASTVAGTYEQYF. DNA of the CDR3: TGTGCCAGCACCGTCGCAGGGACCTACGAGCAGTACTTC.